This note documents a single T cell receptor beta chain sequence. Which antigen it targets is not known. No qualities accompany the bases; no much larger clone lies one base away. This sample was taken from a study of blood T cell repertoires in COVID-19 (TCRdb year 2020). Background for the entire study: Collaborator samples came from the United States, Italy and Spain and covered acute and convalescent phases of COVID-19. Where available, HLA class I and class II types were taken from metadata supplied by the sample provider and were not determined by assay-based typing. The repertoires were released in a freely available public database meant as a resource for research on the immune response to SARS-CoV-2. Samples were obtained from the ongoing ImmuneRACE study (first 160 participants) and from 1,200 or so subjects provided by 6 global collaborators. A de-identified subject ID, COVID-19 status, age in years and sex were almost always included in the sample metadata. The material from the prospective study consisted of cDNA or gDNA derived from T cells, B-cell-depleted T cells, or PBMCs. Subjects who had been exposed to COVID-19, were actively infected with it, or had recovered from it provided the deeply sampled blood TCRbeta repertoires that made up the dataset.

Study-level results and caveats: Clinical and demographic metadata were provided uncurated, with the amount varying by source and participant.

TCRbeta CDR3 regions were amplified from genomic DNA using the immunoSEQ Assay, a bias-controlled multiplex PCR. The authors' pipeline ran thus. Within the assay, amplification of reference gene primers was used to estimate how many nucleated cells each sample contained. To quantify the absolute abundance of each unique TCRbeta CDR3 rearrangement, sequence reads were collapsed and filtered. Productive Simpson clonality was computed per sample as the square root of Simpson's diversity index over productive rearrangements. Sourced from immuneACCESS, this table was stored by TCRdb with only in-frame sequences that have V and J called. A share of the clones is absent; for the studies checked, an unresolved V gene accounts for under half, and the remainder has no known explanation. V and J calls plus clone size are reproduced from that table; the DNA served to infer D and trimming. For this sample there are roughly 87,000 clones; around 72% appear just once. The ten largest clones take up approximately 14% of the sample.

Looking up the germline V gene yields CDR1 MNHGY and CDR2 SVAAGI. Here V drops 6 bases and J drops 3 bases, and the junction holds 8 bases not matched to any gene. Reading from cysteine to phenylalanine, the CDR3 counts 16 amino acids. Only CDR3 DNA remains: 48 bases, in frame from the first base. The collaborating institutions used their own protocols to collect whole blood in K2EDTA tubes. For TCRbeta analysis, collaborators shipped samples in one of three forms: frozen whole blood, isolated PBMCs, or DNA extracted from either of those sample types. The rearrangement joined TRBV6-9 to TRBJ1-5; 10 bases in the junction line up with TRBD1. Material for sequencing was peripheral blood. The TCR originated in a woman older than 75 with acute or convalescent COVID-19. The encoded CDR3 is CASREGTGDDNQPQHF. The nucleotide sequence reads TGTGCCAGCAGGGAAGGGACAGGGGATGACAATCAGCCCCAGCATTTT.